The 5 T cell receptor beta chains reported below all come from one sample, sequenced in a study of T cell changes during pregnancy in multiple sclerosis. TCRdb keeps only in-frame clones here, not all; method: immunoSEQ multiplex PCR. The sample shows 30,000 to 45,000 clones, 88% of them seen only once. The sample here was CD4+ T cells from peripheral blood mononuclear cells, taken before pregnancy. The receptors shown here come from a female donor with multiple sclerosis, enrolled in a pregnancy study.

The J gene is TRBJ1-1, the V gene TRBV7-2, with D possibly being TRBD1 (5 bases). Trimming removed 7 bases from V and 4 bases from J, with 16 bases in between. Germline V gene lookup returns CDR1 SGHTA and CDR2 FQGNSA. CDR3 size: 14 residues. This CDR3 reads CASILGGLGTEAFF. The CDR3 nucleotides read TGTGCCAGCATCTTGGGGGGTTTGGGCACTGAAGCTTTCTTT.

V and J are TRBV7-2 and TRBJ2-7, with 8 nucleotides matching TRBD2. The CDR3 is made up of 18 amino acids. CDR1 is SGHTA, CDR2 FQGNSA, per germline. V trimming: 1 base; J trimming: 0 bases; junction bases outside the gene matches: 11. The CDR3 loop reads CASSLVGVAGRSSYEQYF. The CDR3 nucleotides are TGTGCCAGCAGCTTAGTGGGAGTAGCGGGACGTAGCTCCTACGAGCAGTACTTC.

The V call is TRBV2, the J call TRBJ1-2, with unresolved D. The CDR3 is made up of 14 amino acids. Germline V gene data show CDR1 as SNHLY and CDR2 as FYNNEI. V was pared by 0 bases and J by 3 bases, with 8 bases between. DNA of the CDR3: TGTGCCAGCAGTGAAGCGCTCGCGGACTATGGCTACACCTTC. This encodes CASSEALADYGYTF.

The V and J genes are TRBV7-9 and TRBJ1-2; the D gene is possibly TRBD1 (5 bases). The CDR3 is 14 amino acids. Per the germline V gene, CDR1 is SEHNR and CDR2 is FQNEAQ (reference sequence). V lost 1 base and J lost 6, with 12 bases in between. The CDR3 sequence: CASSLGEGRHGYTF. The CDR3 DNA reads TGTGCCAGCAGCTTAGGGGAGGGGAGGCATGGCTACACCTTC.

V is TRBV5-1 and J is TRBJ2-1; the D gene is possibly TRBD2 (5 bases). Germline lookup yields CDR1 SGHRS and CDR2 YFSETQ. The CDR3 runs 15 residues. The V and J ends lost 0 bases and 9 bases respectively, with 16 bases between them. This CDR3 is CASSLDSSRAGEQFF. Here the CDR3 DNA reads TGCGCCAGCAGCTTGGACTCCTCTAGGGCGGGTGAGCAGTTCTTC.